The present T cell receptor (beta chain) was sequenced within a study of blood T cell repertoires in COVID-19 (dated by TCRdb to 2019 to 2021). For context, the study as a whole: Samples covering the acute and convalescent phases of COVID-19 were provided by collaborators in the United States, Italy and Spain. A freely available public database, intended as a resource for researchers studying the immune response to SARS-CoV-2, is where the repertoires were released. Subjects who had been exposed to COVID-19, were actively infected with it, or had recovered from it provided the deeply sampled blood TCRbeta repertoires that made up the dataset. Where HLA class I and class II types were available, the types were taken from metadata supplied by the sample provider, not from assay-based typing. A de-identified subject ID, COVID-19 status, age in years and sex were almost always included in the sample metadata. The material from the prospective study consisted of cDNA or gDNA derived from T cells, B-cell-depleted T cells, or PBMCs. The samples were drawn from two sources: the first 160 participants of the ongoing ImmuneRACE study, and 1,200 or so subjects contributed by 6 global collaborators.

TCRbeta CDR3 regions were amplified from genomic DNA using the immunoSEQ Assay, a bias-controlled multiplex PCR. The original methods were these. The number of nucleated cells in each sample was estimated from the amplification of reference gene primers within the assay. To quantify the absolute abundance of each unique TCRbeta CDR3 rearrangement, sequence reads were collapsed and filtered. For each sample, productive Simpson clonality was calculated by taking the square root of Simpson's diversity index across productive rearrangements. TCRdb re-hosts the immuneACCESS table, in-frame sequences only. Its copies lack some clones; in the studies checked, an unresolved V gene accounts for under half of them, and the cause for the rest is not known. Clone size and the V and J calls come from that table; the DNA yielded D and trimming. This sample is represented by hundreds of thousands of clones; roughly 91% of them were singletons. Roughly a tenth of the sample is in the top ten clones.

The CDR3 spans 16 residues, from the cysteine through the phenylalanine. CDR3 DNA only is kept here, 48 bases in frame from base 1. V gives up 1 base and J gives up 2 bases, and the segment between their germline ends measures 11 bases. Looking up the germline V gene yields CDR1 LGHNA and CDR2 YSLEER. Comment on this clone: Its antigen remains undetermined. Nothing much larger sits one base from this clone, and base qualities are not available.

Here is what the overall study found, with its caveats: The amount of clinical and demographic metadata varied by source and participant and was provided uncurated.

Participants in the prospective study were enrolled through a virtual design, were aged about 18 to 90 years, and lived in under 25 United States geographic areas. In the prospective study, cohorts were assigned on the basis of participant-reported clinical history obtained from a screening survey and a study questionnaire. For ImmuneRACE Cohort 3, a participant was defined as recovered based on two consecutive negative NP/OP PCR tests, clearance by a healthcare professional, or resolution of symptoms. Each participant in the prospective study had whole blood, serum and a nasopharyngeal or oropharyngeal swab collected by mobile phlebotomists. Over an approximately 2-month period, participants in the prospective study had the option of providing additional blood draws and questionnaires. Blood samples from the prospective study were shipped frozen or at room temperature prior to DNA extraction.

The chain was built from TRBV4-3 and TRBJ1-4; tentative D gene TRBD1, with 6 bases matching. Sequenced input: PBMCs or T cells enriched from blood (not recorded which). This clonotype was obtained from a woman younger than 45 who had recovered from COVID-19. The DNA sequence is as follows: TGCGCCAGCAGCCAAGTAACAACAGGGACTAATGAAAAACTGTTTTTT. This gives the protein CASSQVTTGTNEKLFF.